This record covers a single T cell receptor beta chain. Its antigen remains unidentified. PCR involved 60 Vbeta and 13 Jbeta primers. Data came from immunoSEQ multiplex PCR; TCRdb stores just in-frame clones and leaves some out. The ten most abundant clones cover approximately 4.2% of a sample with under 100,000 clones. Donors counted as nominally healthy when sampled, yet unrecorded immune exposures were likely. Germline V gene sequence: CDR1 SQVTM, CDR2 ANQGSEA. Trimming pared 8 bases from V and 2 bases from J, leaving 15 bases between. CDR3 length: 13 residues. This sample is part of a study of cytomegalovirus exposure and HLA in healthy donors. Overall study results and limits: For presence/absence analyses, sequencing depth was assumed to be roughly uniform across donors.

The rearrangement joins TRBV29-1 to TRBJ2-5, with D possibly being TRBD2 (5 bases). Sequencing was performed on PBMCs. The receptor was isolated from a man aged 30-40 years in good health and CMV-seronegative. As DNA, the CDR3 is TGCAGCTCCTCGGGGAAGGTTCAAGAGACCCAGTACTTC. Its protein product is CSSSGKVQETQYF.